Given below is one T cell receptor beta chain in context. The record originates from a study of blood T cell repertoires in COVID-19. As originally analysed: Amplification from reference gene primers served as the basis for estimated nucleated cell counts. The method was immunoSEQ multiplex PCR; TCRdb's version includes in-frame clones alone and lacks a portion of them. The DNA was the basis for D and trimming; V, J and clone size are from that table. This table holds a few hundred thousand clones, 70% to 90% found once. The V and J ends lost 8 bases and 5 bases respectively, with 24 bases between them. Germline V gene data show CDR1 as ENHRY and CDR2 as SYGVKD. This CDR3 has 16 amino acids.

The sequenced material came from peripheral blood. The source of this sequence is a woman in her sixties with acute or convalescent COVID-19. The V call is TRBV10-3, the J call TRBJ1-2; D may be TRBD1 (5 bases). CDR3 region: CAIRISRAPDWYGYTF. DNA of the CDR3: TGTGCCATCCGGATTAGCAGGGCGCCCGATTGGTATGGCTACACCTTC.